These 16 T cell receptor beta chains originate from one sample sequenced in a study of blood T cell repertoires in COVID-19. Only in-frame clones appear in the TCRdb table, and some are missing; sequencing was by immunoSEQ multiplex PCR. Of about 410,000 clones detected, about 89% appear once; the ten largest clones hold roughly 1.6%. Material for sequencing was peripheral blood. These receptors originate from a woman aged 40 to 55 with COVID-19, enrolled during active disease.

The chain recombines TRBV27 with TRBJ1-4; D might be TRBD1 (5 bases). Germline V lookup: CDR1 MNHEY, CDR2 SMNVEV (reference sequence). This CDR3 is built from 15 residues. V lost 3 bases and J lost 5, with 13 bases in between. CDR3 in amino acids: CASSLVGGLNEKLFF. DNA of the CDR3: TGTGCCAGCAGTTTGGTGGGGGGGTTAAATGAAAAACTGTTTTTT. Supplemented by reference TRBV27 and TRBJ1-4, the full variable domain reads EAQVTQNPRYLITVTGKKLTVTCSQNMNHEYMSWYRQDPGLGLRQIYYSMNVEVTDKGDVPEGYKVSRKEKRNFPLILESPSPNQTSLYFCASSLVGGLNEKLFFGSGTQLSVL.

The gene calls are TRBV7-9 and TRBJ2-7, with 9 bases that match TRBD1. With V trimmed by 4 bases and J by 7 bases, 17 bases remained unmatched. Per germline, CDR1 SEHNR and CDR2 FQNEAQ (reference sequence). The CDR3 contains 17 residues. CDR3 DNA sequence: TGTGCCAGCAGCTACCAGGGGACAGGGCTTATATCGAGGGAGCAGTACTTC. Translation gives CASSYQGTGLISREQYF.

There are a few counts of this clone. The J gene is TRBJ2-7, the V gene TRBV7-9, with 7 bases identical to TRBD1. In germline, CDR1 is SEHNR, CDR2 FQNEAQ (reference sequence). The CDR3 loop spans 14 amino acids. The junction had 6 bases not matched to a gene; V was cut back by 5 bases and J by 2 bases. In DNA form, the CDR3 reads TGTGCCAGCAGCAATCGGACAGGACCCTACGAGCAGTACTTC. It translates to CASSNRTGPYEQYF.

The CDR3 reads CASSVTGTTSLTDTQYF. The CDR3 nucleotides read TGTGCCAGCAGCGTAACCGGGACTACTTCTCTCACAGATACGCAGTATTTT. This chain links TRBV9 with TRBJ2-3, with 7 bases that match TRBD2. Trimming cost V 1 base and J 2 bases; bases outside gene matches: 10. This CDR3 comprises 17 residues. CDR1 SGDLS and CDR2 YYNGEE come from the germline V gene. The full variable domain, its missing parts supplied by reference TRBV9 and TRBJ2-3, is DSGVTQTPKHLITATGQRVTLRCSPRSGDLSVYWYQQSLDQGLQFLIQYYNGEERAKGNILERFSAQQFPDLHSELNLSSLELGDSALYFCASSVTGTTSLTDTQYFGPGTRLTVL.

The gene calls are TRBV7-9 and TRBJ2-7; D perhaps matches TRBD2 (6 bases). V was shortened by 5 bases and J by 3 bases, with 8 bases between the two germline ends. In germline, CDR1 is SEHNR, CDR2 FQNEAQ (reference sequence). The CDR3 is made up of 12 amino acids. The CDR3 region has the DNA TGTGCCAGCAGCCCGGGACTCTACGAGCAGTACTTC. Protein sequence: CASSPGLYEQYF.

The chain uses TRBV5-1 and TRBJ2-7, with 9 nucleotides matching TRBD2. The V gene end was trimmed by 3 bases and the J gene end by 6 bases; junction bases not matched to a gene: 10. Germline loops: CDR1 SGHRS, CDR2 YFSETQ. This CDR3 region has 15 residues. CDR3 in DNA: TGCGCCAGCAGCTCCGAACCGGGACTAGCTACCGAGCAGTACTTC. Translated, it gives CASSSEPGLATEQYF.

This clone was seen a single time. The chain recombines TRBV27 with TRBJ2-5; possibly TRBD1 for D (6 bases). Trimming left V 7 bases short and J 1 base short, with 16 bases between. CDR1 MNHEY and CDR2 SMNVEV come from the germline V gene (reference sequence). The CDR3 covers 15 residues. CDR3 loop: CASMSWKTGQETQYF. As DNA, the CDR3 is TGTGCCAGCATGTCCTGGAAGACAGGCCAAGAGACCCAGTACTTC.

V gene TRBV3-1 (or the pseudogene TRBV3-2) combines with J gene TRBJ1-2, with 7 nucleotides matching TRBD1. The V and J ends lost 3 bases and 8 bases, in that order; junction bases with no gene match: 9. The CDR3 totals 14 residues. Germline V gene sequence: CDR1 LGHDT, CDR2 YNNKEL (reference sequence). The CDR3 loop is CASSHRGQADGYTF. Here the CDR3 DNA reads TGTGCCAGCAGCCACCGCGGACAGGCCGACGGCTACACCTTC.

On this clone: Other DNA sequences in the sample encode the same CDR3. J is TRBJ1-5 and V is TRBV6-5; D is ambiguous. Germline CDR1 reads MNHEY; CDR2 reads SVGAGI. The ends were cut back, 7 bases at V and 1 base at J, with 11 bases in the middle. CDR3 length equals 14 residues. CDR3 nucleotide sequence: TGTGCCAGCACCGAGGGAGCGAGCAATCAGCCCCAGCATTTT. Amino acids: CASTEGASNQPQHF.

As DNA, the CDR3 is TGTGCCAGCAGCTTAGGGGGGGGCCGCACAGATACGCAGTATTTT. It specifies CASSLGGGRTDTQYF. This chain joins TRBV7-2 and TRBJ2-3; a weak D match, TRBD2 (7 bases). This CDR3 comprises 15 residues. Germline CDR1 reads SGHTA; CDR2 reads FQGNSA. V was cut by 1 base and J by 1 base, with 9 bases left in between.

This chain's CDR3 is CASSLLAGSFVNEQFF. The CDR3 DNA follows: TGTGCCAGCAGTTTATTAGCCGGGAGCTTTGTTAATGAGCAGTTCTTC. The gene calls are TRBV27 and TRBJ2-1, with D possibly TRBD2 on 6 matching bases. Trimming pared 1 base from V and 7 bases from J, leaving 17 bases between. Germline V gene lookup returns CDR1 MNHEY and CDR2 SMNVEV (reference sequence). CDR3 length: 16 residues.

V and J are TRBV6-5 and TRBJ1-6, with D perhaps TRBD1 (6 bases). Germline V gene lookup returns CDR1 MNHEY and CDR2 SVGAGI. V was pared by 6 bases and J by 4 bases, with 10 bases between. The CDR3 covers 14 residues. The CDR3 DNA reads TGTGCCAGCAGAAAGGACAGTTATAATTCACCCCTCCACTTT. Residues: CASRKDSYNSPLHF.

The rearrangement links TRBV28 to TRBJ1-2, with 7 bases lining up with TRBD1. The CDR3 spans 14 residues. Germline values: CDR1 MDHEN, CDR2 SYDVKM. V trimming: 4 bases; J trimming: 7 bases; junction bases outside the gene matches: 9. The CDR3 nucleotides read TGTGCCAGCAGTTCAGAAGGGGGCCCGACTGGCTACACCTTC. Translation gives CASSSEGGPTGYTF.

The rearrangement uses TRBV18 and TRBJ2-7; 9 positions match TRBD1. Germline V gene lookup returns CDR1 KGHSH and CDR2 LQKENI. V was pared by 5 bases and J by 4 bases, with 6 bases of the junction left unmatched. This CDR3 comprises 14 residues. The CDR3, as DNA: TGTGCCAGCTCATTACCGGGACAGGGTTACGAGCAGTACTTC. This translates into CASSLPGQGYEQYF.

The chain joins TRBV18 to TRBJ1-6; 11 bases align to TRBD1. V trimming: 4 bases; J trimming: 5 bases; junction bases outside the gene matches: 13. The CDR3 consists of 19 residues. CDR1 is KGHSH and CDR2 is LQKENI in the germline V gene. CDR3 loop: CASSRTFVGTGGNNSPLHF. CDR3 nucleotide sequence: TGTGCCAGCTCACGGACTTTCGTTGGGACAGGGGGAAATAATTCACCCCTCCACTTT.

This sequence joins TRBV6-2 or TRBV6-3 and TRBJ1-2; D remains ambiguous. The germline gives CDR1 MNHEY, CDR2 SVGEGT. Trimming shortened V by 0 bases and J by 4 bases, and 6 bases separated the two germline ends. The CDR3 consists of 13 residues. The CDR3 here is CASSYSGGYGYTF. CDR3 DNA: TGTGCCAGCAGTTACTCTGGAGGCTATGGCTACACCTTC.